A selection of T cell receptor beta chains follows, all from one sample in a study of T cells in Graves' hyperthyroidism and ophthalmopathy. TCRdb itself ran the multiplex PCR reads through MiXCR, one entry per CDR3 protein. The table records roughly 330,000 distinct CDR3 sequences, around a sixth of them present only once. The specimen sequenced was blood. All receptors derive from a man aged 30 to 45 with Graves' hyperthyroidism. CDR3s include the opening cysteine and the closing phenylalanine or tryptophan. D genes are given only for firm matches. A row's size may be missing; if present it is once, few, many or a size class.

>TRBJ2-3|-|TRBV9|-
TGTGCCAGCAGCGTAGAAACGCACAGCACAGATACGCAGTATTTT
CASSVETHSTDTQYF
>TRBJ1-2|-|TRBV14|-
TGTGCCAGCAGCCAAGACGGAGGCTACACCTTC
CASSQDGGYTF
>TRBJ2-5|TRBD2|TRBV20-1|many
TGCAGTGCTCGGGAGGGCCAAGAGACCCAGTACTTC
CSAREGQETQYF
>TRBJ2-7|-|TRBV28|many
TGTGCCAGTACGACCCTCTCCTACGAGCAGTACTTC
CASTTLSYEQYF
>TRBJ2-1|TRBD2|TRBV5-1|few
TGCGCCAGCAACGTAAGCGGGACCTCCTACAATGAGCAGTTCTTC
CASNVSGTSYNEQFF
>TRBJ2-6|-|TRBV6-1|-
TGTGCCAGCAGTGAAGCTTGGCGGACAGCCCTTGCTGGGGCCAACGTCCTGACTTTC
CASSEAWRTALAGANVLTF
>TRBJ2-2|-|TRBV20-1|many
TGCAGTGCTAGGCGCCCCGGGCAGAAAGGGACCGGGGAGCTGTTTTTT
CSARRPGQKGTGELFF
>TRBJ2-2|TRBD2|TRBV12-3/TRBV12-4|many
TGTGCCAGCAAGGGGACTAGCGGGATAGGGGAGCTGTTTTTT
CASKGTSGIGELFF
>TRBJ2-7|-|TRBV28|-
TGTGCCAGCTGCCTCAGCCTTTCCTACGAGCAGTACTTC
CASCLSLSYEQYF
>TRBJ2-2|-|TRBV4-1|-
TGCGCCAGCAGCCAGGCCAGGGAGCTGTTTTTT
CASSQARELFF
>TRBJ1-3|TRBD1|TRBV5-4|-
TGTGCCAGCAGCTTTCCTACCGGGACAGGGGCCGGAAACACCATATATTTT
CASSFPTGTGAGNTIYF
>TRBJ2-7|-|TRBV20-1|many
TGCAGTGCTAGAAGTGCTGGGACCTACGAGCAGTACTTC
CSARSAGTYEQYF
>TRBJ2-3|TRBD2|TRBV11-3|many
TGTGCCAGCAGCTTAGATCGATTAGCGGGAGGGCCCGGCACAGATACGCAGTATTTT
CASSLDRLAGGPGTDTQYF
>TRBJ2-7|-|TRBV7-6|-
TGTGCCAGCAGCCTCCGGGCGGGCAGCTACGAGCAGTACTTC
CASSLRAGSYEQYF
>TRBJ1-2|-|TRBV28|many
TGTGCCAGCACGATAGGAGTCTATGGCTACACCTTC
CASTIGVYGYTF
>TRBJ2-3|-|TRBV6-9|few
TGTGCCAGCAGTTATCCACTTGCGGGAACCCACACAGATACGCAGTATTTT
CASSYPLAGTHTDTQYF
>TRBJ2-2|TRBD1|TRBV6-1|few
TGTGCCAGCAGGAATGGGACAGGGCTCACCGGGGAGCTGTTTTTT
CASRNGTGLTGELFF